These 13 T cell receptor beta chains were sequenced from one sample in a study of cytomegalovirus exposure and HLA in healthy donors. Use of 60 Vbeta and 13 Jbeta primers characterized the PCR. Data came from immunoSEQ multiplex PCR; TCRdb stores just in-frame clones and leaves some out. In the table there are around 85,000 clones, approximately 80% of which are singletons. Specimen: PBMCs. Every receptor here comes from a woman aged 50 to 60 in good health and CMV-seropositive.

CDR3 nucleotide sequence: TGTGCCTCTTCCCTTGGTGGACAGGGGAACACTGAAGCTTTCTTT. This encodes CASSLGGQGNTEAFF. The rearrangement joins TRBV5-6 to TRBJ1-1; 8 bases map to TRBD1. Germline V gene lookup returns CDR1 SGHDT and CDR2 YYEEEE. Germline trimming cut 10 bases from V and 1 base from J; bases unmatched to any gene: 12. This CDR3 spans 15 amino acids.

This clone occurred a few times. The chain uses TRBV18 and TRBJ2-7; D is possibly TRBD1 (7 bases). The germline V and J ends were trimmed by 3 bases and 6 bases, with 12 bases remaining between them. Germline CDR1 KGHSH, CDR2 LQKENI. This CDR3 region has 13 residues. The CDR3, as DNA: TGTGCCAGCTCACCGCAGGGGGGAGGCGAGCAGTACGTC. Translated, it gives CASSPQGGGEQYV.

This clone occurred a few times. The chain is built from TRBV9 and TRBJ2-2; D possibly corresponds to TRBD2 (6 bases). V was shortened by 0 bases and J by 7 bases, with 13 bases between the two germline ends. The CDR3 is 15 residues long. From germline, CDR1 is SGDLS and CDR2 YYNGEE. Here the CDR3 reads CASSVEPGEVGELFF. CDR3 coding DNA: TGTGCCAGCAGCGTAGAGCCGGGGGAGGTCGGGGAGCTGTTTTTT. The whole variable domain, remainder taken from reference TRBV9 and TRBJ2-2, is DSGVTQTPKHLITATGQRVTLRCSPRSGDLSVYWYQQSLDQGLQFLIQYYNGEERAKGNILERFSAQQFPDLHSELNLSSLELGDSALYFCASSVEPGEVGELFFGEGSRLTVL.

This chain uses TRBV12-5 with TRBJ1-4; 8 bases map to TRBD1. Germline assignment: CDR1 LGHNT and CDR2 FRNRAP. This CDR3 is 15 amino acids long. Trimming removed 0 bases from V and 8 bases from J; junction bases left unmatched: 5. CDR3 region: CASGLVGTGREKLFF. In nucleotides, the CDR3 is TGTGCTAGTGGTTTGGTAGGGACAGGTCGGGAAAAACTGTTTTTT.

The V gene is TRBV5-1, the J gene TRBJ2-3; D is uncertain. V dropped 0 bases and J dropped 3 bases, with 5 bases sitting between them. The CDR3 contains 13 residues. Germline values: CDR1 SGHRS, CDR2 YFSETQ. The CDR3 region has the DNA TGCGCCAGCAGCTTGGCGGAGACAGATACGCAGTATTTT. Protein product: CASSLAETDTQYF.

Here the CDR3 DNA reads TGTGCCATCAGTGATAGGACAGGGGGCGACCTTGGCTACACCTTC. Encoded protein: CAISDRTGGDLGYTF. This chain links TRBV10-3 with TRBJ1-2; 11 nucleotides agree with TRBD1. The CDR3 runs 15 residues. CDR1 and CDR2 from the germline V gene are ENHRY and SYGVKD. Trimming took 3 bases from V and 7 from J; bases not matched to a gene: 7.

CDR3 sequence (DNA): TGTGCCAGCAGCTTACGAGTAGGGAGTGGGGGCTACACCTTC. Protein sequence: CASSLRVGSGGYTF. The chain recombines TRBV5-6 with TRBJ1-2, with D unclear. The CDR3 totals 14 residues. V was shortened by 2 bases and J by 8 bases, with 16 bases between the two germline ends. Germline V gives CDR1 SGHDT, CDR2 YYEEEE.

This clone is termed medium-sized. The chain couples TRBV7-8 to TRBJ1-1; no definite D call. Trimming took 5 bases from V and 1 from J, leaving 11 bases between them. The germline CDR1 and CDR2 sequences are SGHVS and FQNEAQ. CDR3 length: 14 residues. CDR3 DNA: TGTGCCAGCAGCATAAGTAGCTCGAACACTGAAGCTTTCTTT. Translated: CASSISSSNTEAFF.

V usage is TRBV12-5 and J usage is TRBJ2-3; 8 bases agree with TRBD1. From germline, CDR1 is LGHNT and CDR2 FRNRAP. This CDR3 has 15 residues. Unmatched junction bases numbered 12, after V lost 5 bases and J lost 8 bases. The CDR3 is CASGPGPTGVGTQYF. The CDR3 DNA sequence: TGTGCTAGTGGTCCCGGACCGACAGGGGTTGGTACGCAGTATTTT. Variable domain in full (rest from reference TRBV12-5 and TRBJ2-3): DARVTQTPRHKVTEMGQEVTMRCQPILGHNTVFWYRQTMMQGLELLAYFRNRAPLDDSGMPKDRFSAEMPDATLATLKIQPSEPRDSAVYFCASGPGPTGVGTQYFGPGTRLTVL.

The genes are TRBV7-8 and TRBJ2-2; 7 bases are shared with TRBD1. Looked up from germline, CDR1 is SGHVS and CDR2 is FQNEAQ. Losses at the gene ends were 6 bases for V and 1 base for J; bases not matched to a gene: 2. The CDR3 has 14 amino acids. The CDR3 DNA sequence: TGTGCCAGCAGAAGGACAGGGAACACCGGGGAGCTGTTTTTT. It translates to CASRRTGNTGELFF.

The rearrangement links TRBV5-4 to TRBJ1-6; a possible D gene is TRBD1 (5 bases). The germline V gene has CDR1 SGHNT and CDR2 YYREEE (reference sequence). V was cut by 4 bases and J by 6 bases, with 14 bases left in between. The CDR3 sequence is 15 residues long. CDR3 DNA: TGTGCCAGCAGCCTGCAGGGATGGGGTAATTCACCCCTCCACTTT. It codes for CASSLQGWGNSPLHF.

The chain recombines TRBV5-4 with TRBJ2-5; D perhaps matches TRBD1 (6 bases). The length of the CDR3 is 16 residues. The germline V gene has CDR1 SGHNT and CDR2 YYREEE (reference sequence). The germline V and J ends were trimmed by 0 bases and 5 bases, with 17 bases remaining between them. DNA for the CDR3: TGTGCCAGCAGCTTGGGTACACAGGGACCAGCTGAGACCCAGTACTTC. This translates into CASSLGTQGPAETQYF.

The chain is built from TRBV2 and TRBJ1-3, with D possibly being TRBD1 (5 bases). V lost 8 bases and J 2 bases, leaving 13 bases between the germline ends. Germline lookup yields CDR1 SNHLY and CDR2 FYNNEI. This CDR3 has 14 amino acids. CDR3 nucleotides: TGTGCCAGCGCTGACAGAGTCGCTGGAAACACCATATATTTT. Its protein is CASADRVAGNTIYF.